Each of the 13 T cell receptor beta chains below was sequenced from the same sample in a study of vaccination and CD4 T cells after COVID-19. The sample's treatment: roughly ten-day PBMC culture with coronavirus spike peptide pools or control peptides (ViraFEST assay). The Oncomine TCR Beta short-read assay sequenced DNA from cultured CD4+ T cells. MiXCR was run by TCRdb on the PCR reads, yielding one entry per CDR3 protein. The sample includes some 8,400 distinct CDR3 sequences, 61% seen only once; the top ten take 35% to 45%. These receptors are not linked to any known antigen. Material: CD4+ T cells from blood, cultured in vitro. Every receptor here comes from a human donor who had recovered from COVID-19.

The gene calls are TRBV12-3 or TRBV12-4 and TRBJ1-5; D perhaps matches TRBD1 (6 bases). The CDR3 has 16 residues. Trimming removed 5 bases at V and 3 bases at J, with 17 bases between. This chain's CDR3 is CASSRDGGGDNQPQHF. CDR3 DNA: TGTGCCAGCAGTCGAGACGGAGGGGGTGACAATCAGCCCCAGCATTTT.

The chain is built from TRBV2 and TRBJ1-3; tentatively, D is TRBD1 (6 bases). The CDR3 length is 15 residues. V was clipped by 6 bases and J by 2 bases, with 14 bases between them. Germline loops: CDR1 SNHLY, CDR2 FYNNEI. The CDR3 DNA reads as TGTGCCAGCAGCCGAGCGCGGACAGCTGGAAACACCATATATTTT. Amino acid sequence: CASSRARTAGNTIYF.

The chain recombines TRBV7-2 with TRBJ2-2; 9 bases are a match to TRBD2. Losses at the gene ends were 4 bases for V and 4 bases for J; bases not matched to a gene: 10. Germline CDR1 and CDR2: SGHTA and FQGNSA. The CDR3 totals 17 residues. The CDR3 loop is CASSSSLSGGSTGELFF. The CDR3 DNA reads TGTGCCAGCAGCTCGTCCCTAAGCGGGGGGAGCACCGGGGAGCTGTTTTTT.

The gene calls are TRBV29-1 and TRBJ1-1; perhaps TRBD1 as D (6 bases). Trimming took 2 bases from V and 1 from J, leaving 14 bases between them. The CDR3 is made up of 15 amino acids. CDR1 and CDR2 from the germline V gene are SQVTM and ANQGSEA. CDR3 nucleotides: TGCAGCGTTGAACCCTTACAGGGAAAGAACACTGAAGCTTTCTTT. Protein product: CSVEPLQGKNTEAFF. Filled out from reference TRBV29-1 and TRBJ1-1, the complete variable domain reads SAVISQKPSRDICQRGTSLTIQCQVDSQVTMMFWYRQQPGQSLTLIATANQGSEATYESGFVIDKFPISRPNLTFSTLTVSNMSPEDSSIYLCSVEPLQGKNTEAFFGQGTRLTVV.

This sequence joins TRBV7-6 and TRBJ1-4; D possibly corresponds to TRBD1 (6 bases). The CDR3 spans 16 residues. Germline loops: CDR1 SGHVS, CDR2 FNYEAQ. V was shortened by 4 bases and J by 5 bases, with 17 bases between the two germline ends. The CDR3 coding sequence is TGTGCCAGCAGCTCCAAGGCCCTCGGACAGAATGAAAAACTGTTTTTT. Its translation is CASSSKALGQNEKLFF.

The chain joins TRBV7-9 to TRBJ1-5; D may be TRBD1 (6 bases). Per the germline V gene, CDR1 is SEHNR and CDR2 is FQNEAQ (reference sequence). V lost 1 base and J lost 1, with 11 bases in between. This CDR3 is 16 amino acids long. The chain's CDR3 is CASSLVGGPSNQPQHF. Here the CDR3 DNA reads TGTGCCAGCAGCTTAGTCGGGGGGCCCAGCAATCAGCCCCAGCATTTT.

In this sample, this clonotype turned up once. This rearrangement joins TRBV5-8 to TRBJ2-5; possibly TRBD2 for D (5 bases). The germline V and J ends were trimmed by 0 bases and 4 bases, with 16 bases remaining between them. The CDR3 spans 16 residues. Germline assignment: CDR1 SGHTS and CDR2 YDEGEE. The CDR3 coding sequence is TGTGCCAGCAGCTTGGAGGGTCCGGGAAGACTAGAGACCCAGTACTTC. This encodes CASSLEGPGRLETQYF.

This clonotype occurred once. The chain is built from TRBV4-1 and TRBJ2-7; 11 nucleotides align to TRBD2. V shed 4 bases and J 6 bases; nucleotides not matched to a gene: 14. Germline V gives CDR1 MGHRA, CDR2 YSYEKL. CDR3 length equals 17 residues. The CDR3 region has the DNA TGCGCCAGCAGCCCTGGACTAGCGGGCCCCAATCGTCCCGAGCAGTACTTC. Translating it yields CASSPGLAGPNRPEQYF.

By sample share, this clonotype is hyperexpanded. This chain links TRBV6-1 with TRBJ1-2; D perhaps matches TRBD1 (5 bases). Germline assignment: CDR1 MNHNS and CDR2 SASEGT. Trimming pared 4 bases from V and 0 bases from J, leaving 6 bases between. The CDR3 length is 13 residues. The CDR3 DNA reads as TGTGCCAGCAGTGCGGGGGCTAACTATGGCTACACCTTC. It yields the protein CASSAGANYGYTF.

V gene TRBV4-1 combines with J gene TRBJ2-3; D ambiguous. V gave up 1 base and J gave up 5 bases, with 4 bases separating them. The CDR3 has 12 residues. Per germline, CDR1 MGHRA and CDR2 YSYEKL. Written as DNA, the CDR3 is TGCGCCAGCAGCCAAGTATTAGATACGCAGTATTTT. As protein: CASSQVLDTQYF.

This clonotype was seen once. CDR3 DNA sequence: TGTGCCAGCAGTTTAACGCTGACAGGGACTCAGCCCCAGCATTTT. Protein sequence: CASSLTLTGTQPQHF. This chain uses TRBV6-5 with TRBJ1-5, with 7 bases fitting TRBD1. Trimming at V came to 4 bases and at J to 6 bases, leaving 9 bases not matched to a gene. The CDR3 loop spans 15 amino acids. Germline CDR1 and CDR2: MNHEY and SVGAGI.

The V and J genes are TRBV19 and TRBJ2-3; 7 nucleotides line up with TRBD1. Per germline, CDR1 LNHDA and CDR2 SQIVND (reference sequence). J was trimmed by 3 bases and V by 5 bases; bases with no gene match: 11. This CDR3 comprises 16 residues. The CDR3 DNA follows: TGTGCCAGTAGTCTTACAGGGGTCAAAATAACAGATACGCAGTATTTT. Amino acids: CASSLTGVKITDTQYF.

This clonotype was detected only a few times. V usage is TRBV6-5 and J usage is TRBJ2-2; D is undetermined. Between the trimmed V and J ends, which lost 2 bases and 4 bases, there was a span of 8 bases. Per the germline V gene, CDR1 is MNHEY and CDR2 is SVGAGI. The CDR3 has 14 amino acids. The DNA of the CDR3 is TGTGCCAGCAGTTACAATATCGTCACCGGGGAGCTGTTTTTT. It is translated as CASSYNIVTGELFF.